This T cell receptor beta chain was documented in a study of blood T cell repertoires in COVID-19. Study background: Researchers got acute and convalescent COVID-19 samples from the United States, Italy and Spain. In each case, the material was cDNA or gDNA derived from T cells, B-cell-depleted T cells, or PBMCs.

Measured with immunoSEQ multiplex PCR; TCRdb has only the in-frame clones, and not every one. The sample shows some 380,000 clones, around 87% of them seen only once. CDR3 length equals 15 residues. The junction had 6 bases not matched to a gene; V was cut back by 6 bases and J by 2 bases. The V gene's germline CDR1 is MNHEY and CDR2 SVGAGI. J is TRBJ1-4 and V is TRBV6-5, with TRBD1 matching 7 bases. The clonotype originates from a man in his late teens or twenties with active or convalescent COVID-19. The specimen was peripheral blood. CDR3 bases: TGTGCCAGCAGCCTAGACAGGGTTACTAATGAAAAACTGTTTTTT. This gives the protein CASSLDRVTNEKLFF.